The source of this TCR beta chain is a study of blood T cell repertoires in COVID-19. Study overall: Samples of COVID-19 (acute and convalescent) were obtained from the United States, Italy and Spain. Sample material is recorded as cDNA or gDNA derived from T cells, B-cell-depleted T cells, or PBMCs.

CDR1 is SGDLS, CDR2 YYNGEE, per germline. V was trimmed by 3 bases and J by 5 bases, leaving 11 bases between them. CDR3 size: 14 residues. Under the authors' procedure: Estimated nucleated cell counts came from reference gene primer amplification. Using immunoSEQ multiplex PCR, the repertoire was profiled, and TCRdb retains in-frame clones only, with some absent. The D gene and trimming were derived from the DNA, and the V and J assignments and clone size from that table. The repertoire includes 15,000 to 20,000 clones, roughly 89% of them detected once, and 20% to 25% sits in the top ten. This clone occurred once.

This TCR was recovered from a man aged 60-69 years with acute or convalescent COVID-19. The material sequenced was peripheral blood. The chain carries TRBV9 and TRBJ2-2; a possible D gene is TRBD1 (6 bases). The CDR3 reads CASSGTVSTGELFF. The CDR3 DNA reads as TGTGCCAGCAGCGGGACAGTGAGTACCGGGGAGCTGTTTTTT.